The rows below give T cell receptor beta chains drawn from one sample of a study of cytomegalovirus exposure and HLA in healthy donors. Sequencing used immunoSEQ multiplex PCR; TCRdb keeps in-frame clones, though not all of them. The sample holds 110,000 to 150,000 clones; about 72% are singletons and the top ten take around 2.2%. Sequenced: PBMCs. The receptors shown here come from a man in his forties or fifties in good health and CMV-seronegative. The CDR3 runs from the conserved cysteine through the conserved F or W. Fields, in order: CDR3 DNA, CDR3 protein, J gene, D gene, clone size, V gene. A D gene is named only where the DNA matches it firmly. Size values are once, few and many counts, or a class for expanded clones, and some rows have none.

TGTGCCAGCAGGAATCCAGGGGCCGGGACTGAAGCTTTCTTT CASRNPGAGTEAFF TRBJ1-1 - - TRBV28
TGCGCCAGCAGCACAGAGCCAGGGGGACTAGCGGTTCAAGAGACCCAGTACTTC CASSTEPGGLAVQETQYF TRBJ2-5 TRBD2 once TRBV5-1
TGTGCCAGCAGGGACGACAGGGCGAACACCGGGGAGCTGTTTTTT CASRDDRANTGELFF TRBJ2-2 TRBD1 - TRBV2
TGCGCCAGCAGCTGGGGGGACTACCAACGAGAGACCCAGTACTTC CASSWGDYQRETQYF TRBJ2-5 TRBD2 few TRBV5-1
TGTGCCATCAGTGGACAGGGGGAGACCCAGTACTTC CAISGQGETQYF TRBJ2-5 TRBD1 - TRBV10-3
TGTGCCAGCAGTGGAGACTTGGGACTAGCTCCCTACGAGCAGTACTTC CASSGDLGLAPYEQYF TRBJ2-7 TRBD2 - TRBV6-1
TGTGCCAGCAGCCAAGTTCAGGGGGGAGAGATAGCCTACGAGCAGTACTTC CASSQVQGGEIAYEQYF TRBJ2-7 - once TRBV4-2
TGTGCCAGCAGCTTAGGACAGGGGGGAGAGACCCAGTACTTC CASSLGQGGETQYF TRBJ2-5 TRBD1 - TRBV5-4
TGTGCCAGCAGTGAACTCCCCGCTGGGGCCAACGTCCTGACTTTC CASSELPAGANVLTF TRBJ2-6 - - TRBV28
TGTGCCTGGAGTATGGGACACCGCTCTGGAAACACCATATATTTT CAWSMGHRSGNTIYF TRBJ1-3 - - TRBV30
TGTGCCAGCAGTTACTCGACTGCCTCTGGGGCCAACGTCCTGACTTTC CASSYSTASGANVLTF TRBJ2-6 - - TRBV6-6
TGCGCCAGCAGCTTGGGGGGACAGGGTTACGAGCAGTACTTC CASSLGGQGYEQYF TRBJ2-7 TRBD1 few TRBV5-1
TGTGCCACCAGCAGAGATGGCGGATTCTCCTACGAGCAGTACTTC CATSRDGGFSYEQYF TRBJ2-7 - - TRBV15
TGTGCCAGCCCGACCACAGTGAACACTGAAGCTTTCTTT CASPTTVNTEAFF TRBJ1-1 - few TRBV2
TGTGCCAGCAGCTTAGCTCGGGGAGCGGCCAAAAACATTCAGTACTTC CASSLARGAAKNIQYF TRBJ2-4 - - TRBV7-2
TGCGCCAGCAGTGATACGGCAGGGGGAGAGACCCAGTACTTC CASSDTAGGETQYF TRBJ2-5 TRBD1 - TRBV10-1
TGTGCCAGCAATCGTTCAGGGGCGCGGGCCTATGGCTACACCTTC CASNRSGARAYGYTF TRBJ1-2 - - TRBV6-1
TGTGCCACCAGCAGAGCCAGGGGTAGGGGAAACACCATATATTTT CATSRARGRGNTIYF TRBJ1-3 - - TRBV15
TGCGCCAGCAGTGAGGCAGGGGAAGCAACTGAAGCTTTCTTT CASSEAGEATEAFF TRBJ1-1 - - TRBV10-1
TGTGCCACCAGCATACGGACAGAGGTCTATGGCTACACCTTC CATSIRTEVYGYTF TRBJ1-2 - - TRBV15
TGTGCCAGTAGTATAGGTCAGGTTAGCAATCAGCCCCAGCATTTT CASSIGQVSNQPQHF TRBJ1-5 - once TRBV19
TGTGCCAGCAGCTTCGGGACAGCTAATGAAAAACTGTTTTTT CASSFGTANEKLFF TRBJ1-4 TRBD1 - TRBV7-9
TGTGCCAGCAGTGAATATGGGACAGCTGACTATGGCTACACCTTC CASSEYGTADYGYTF TRBJ1-2 TRBD1 - TRBV25-1
TGTGCCAGCAGCTTAGGAGACAGGGAGTACGAGCAGTACTTC CASSLGDREYEQYF TRBJ2-7 TRBD1 few TRBV11-1
TGTGCCAGCAGCTTAGGAGGCAGACTTAACTATGGCTACACCTTC CASSLGGRLNYGYTF TRBJ1-2 - - TRBV7-6
TGTGCCAGCACACTAGATGGCGGGAGGGATAGGGGGCAGTTCTTC CASTLDGGRDRGQFF TRBJ2-1 TRBD2 - TRBV9
TGTGCCAGCTCACCCGAGGCGGGAGGCTCCTACAATGAGCAGTTCTTC CASSPEAGGSYNEQFF TRBJ2-1 TRBD2 - TRBV18
TGTGCCAGCAGCTTGGGTGGGACAGGGGAAGAGACCCAGTACTTC CASSLGGTGEETQYF TRBJ2-5 TRBD1 - TRBV5-4
TGTGCCAGCAGGGAAGACAGGGGTAACTATGGCTACACCTTC CASREDRGNYGYTF TRBJ1-2 TRBD1 - TRBV28
TGCACCAGCAGCCACCCCCGGGACAGCCAAGAGACCCAGTACTTC CTSSHPRDSQETQYF TRBJ2-5 - once TRBV1
TGTGCCATCAGTGACTTAAGCGGGAGGACCTACAATGAGCAGTTCTTC CAISDLSGRTYNEQFF TRBJ2-1 TRBD2 - TRBV10-3
TGCGCCAGCAGCGTTGGCCATCAGGCGGGGGAAGCTTTCTTT CASSVGHQAGEAFF TRBJ1-1 - - TRBV5-1
TGCAGCGTTGAATCATACGGGGGACGCACTGAAGCTTTCTTT CSVESYGGRTEAFF TRBJ1-1 - - TRBV29-1
TGTGCCAGCAAACCCGACGGGAGTGGTTCCTACGAGCAGTACTTC CASKPDGSGSYEQYF TRBJ2-7 - - TRBV6-5
TGTGCCAGCAGCTTAGCCCTAGCGGACAATGAGCAGTTCTTC CASSLALADNEQFF TRBJ2-1 TRBD2 - TRBV7-9
TGTGCCAGCAGTCGTAGCGGGAGGGAAGAGACCCAGTACTTC CASSRSGREETQYF TRBJ2-5 TRBD2 once TRBV5-4
TGTGCCAGCACCGATAGCTCCTACAATGAGCAGTTCTTC CASTDSSYNEQFF TRBJ2-1 - - TRBV27
TGTGCCAGCAGCTCACCCGGAGTCGGCGGGACTGAAGCTTTCTTT CASSSPGVGGTEAFF TRBJ1-1 - - TRBV5-4
TGTGCCAGCAGTTACTCAGGGGGCTATGGTGAAAAACTGTTTTTT CASSYSGGYGEKLFF TRBJ1-4 TRBD1 - TRBV6-5
TGCGCCAGCAGCTTAAGAGGGCTGAAGGGTGACAATGAGCAGTTCTTC CASSLRGLKGDNEQFF TRBJ2-1 - - TRBV5-1
TGCGCCAGCAGCCAAGACAGGGGGCAGGAAAAACTGTTTTTT CASSQDRGQEKLFF TRBJ1-4 TRBD1 - TRBV4-1
TGCGCCAGCAGCCCCGGACCGGGACAGAGAACTGAAGCTTTCTTT CASSPGPGQRTEAFF TRBJ1-1 TRBD1 - TRBV4-1
TGCGCCAGCAGCCAAGTTGCCGGGAGAGGCGAGCTGTTTTTT CASSQVAGRGELFF TRBJ2-2 - - TRBV4-3
TGTGCCAGCAGTCTCGGACAGGGGAGGACTGAAGCTTTCTTT CASSLGQGRTEAFF TRBJ1-1 TRBD1 - TRBV27
TGCGCCAGCATGTCTGGCGGGAGCACAGATACGCAGTATTTT CASMSGGSTDTQYF TRBJ2-3 - once TRBV5-1
TGTGCCAGTAGTTCCGCAGTCAACACCGGGGAGCTGTTTTTT CASSSAVNTGELFF TRBJ2-2 - once TRBV19
TGTGCCACCAGCAGAGATCGGGGACAACGCAATCAGCCCCAGCATTTT CATSRDRGQRNQPQHF TRBJ1-5 - - TRBV15
TGTGCCAGCCCCCGAGGTCAAGGTCTCGATTGGGGCTACACCTTC CASPRGQGLDWGYTF TRBJ1-2 - - TRBV7-8
TGCGCCAGCAGCCACGCCGGGACAGGGGGCAGTGAGACCCAGTACTTC CASSHAGTGGSETQYF TRBJ2-5 TRBD1 - TRBV5-1
TGTGCCAGCAGCTTAGTGCAGGGGGACACTGAAGCTTTCTTT CASSLVQGDTEAFF TRBJ1-1 TRBD1 - TRBV7-8
TGTGCCAGCGCCCAGGGCAGGGCCTACGAGCAGTACTTC CASAQGRAYEQYF TRBJ2-7 - few TRBV13
TGTGCCAGCAGCGTAGATGGGGGGAAAGTTAACTATGGCTACACCTTC CASSVDGGKVNYGYTF TRBJ1-2 - - TRBV9
TGCAGCGTTGCATACGACAGGTACAATGAGCAGTTCTTC CSVAYDRYNEQFF TRBJ2-1 - - TRBV29-1